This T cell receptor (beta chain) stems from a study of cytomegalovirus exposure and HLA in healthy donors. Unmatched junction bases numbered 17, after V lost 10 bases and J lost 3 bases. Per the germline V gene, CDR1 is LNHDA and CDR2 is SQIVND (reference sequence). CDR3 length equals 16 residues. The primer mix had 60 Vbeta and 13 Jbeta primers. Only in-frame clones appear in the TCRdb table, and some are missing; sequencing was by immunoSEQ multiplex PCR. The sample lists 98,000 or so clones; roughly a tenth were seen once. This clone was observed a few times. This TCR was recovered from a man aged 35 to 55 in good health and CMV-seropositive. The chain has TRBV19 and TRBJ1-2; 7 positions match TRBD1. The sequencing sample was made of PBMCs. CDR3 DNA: TGTGCCACCCGGACAGGTCTAAACCTCGTCGACTATGGCTACACCTTC. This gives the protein CATRTGLNLVDYGYTF.